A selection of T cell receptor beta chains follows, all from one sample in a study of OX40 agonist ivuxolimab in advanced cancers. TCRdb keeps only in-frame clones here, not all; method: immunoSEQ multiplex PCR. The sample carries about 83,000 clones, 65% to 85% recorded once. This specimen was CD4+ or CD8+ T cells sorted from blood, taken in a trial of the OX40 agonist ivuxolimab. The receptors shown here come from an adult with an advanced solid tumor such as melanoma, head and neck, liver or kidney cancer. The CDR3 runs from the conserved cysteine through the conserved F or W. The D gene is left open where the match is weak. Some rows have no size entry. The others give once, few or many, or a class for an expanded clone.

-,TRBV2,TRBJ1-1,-,TGTGCCAGCAAAGACTTACCCCGGACAGCCGCCACTGTCGTCATGAACACTGAAGCTTTCTTT,CASKDLPRTAATVVMNTEAFF
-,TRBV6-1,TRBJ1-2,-,TGTGCCGGCGGGAGACCGACCTATGGCTACACCTTC,CAGGRPTYGYTF
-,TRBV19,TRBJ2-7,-,TGTGCCAGTAGTACCTATCTCTCGCGGACGTACGAGCAGTACTTC,CASSTYLSRTYEQYF
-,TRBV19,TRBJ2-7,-,TGTGCCAGTAGTCCCAGAGCAGGGGCCGCCGGGGACGAGCAGTACTTC,CASSPRAGAAGDEQYF
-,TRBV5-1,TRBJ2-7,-,TGCGCCAGCAGTACTGTAGGGGGACCCAACGAGCAGTACTTC,CASSTVGGPNEQYF
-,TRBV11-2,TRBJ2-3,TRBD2,TGTGCCAGCAGCTTAACTAGCGGGGGGGCGATCGGAGATACGCAGTATTTT,CASSLTSGGAIGDTQYF
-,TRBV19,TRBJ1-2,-,TGTGCCAGTAGTATAGATACCCGGAGAGCTAACTATGGCTACACCTTC,CASSIDTRRANYGYTF
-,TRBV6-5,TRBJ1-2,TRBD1,TGTGCCAGCAGTTCCGGGACAGGGGGCCGGGGCTACACCTTC,CASSSGTGGRGYTF
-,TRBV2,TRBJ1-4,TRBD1,TGTGCCAGCAGCGCTTACAGGGGAAAAGAAAAACTGTTTTTT,CASSAYRGKEKLFF
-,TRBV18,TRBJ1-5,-,TGTGCCAGCTCACCAGGGGCAGATAATAGCAATCAGCCCCAGCATTTT,CASSPGADNSNQPQHF
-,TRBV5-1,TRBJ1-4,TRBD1,TGCGCCAGCACCGTGAGTGGGACAGATAATGAAAAACTGTTTTTT,CASTVSGTDNEKLFF
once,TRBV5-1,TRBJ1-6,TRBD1,TGCGCCAGCAGCTCCGGGACAGGCCAACCAAACAATTCACCCCTCCACTTT,CASSSGTGQPNNSPLHF
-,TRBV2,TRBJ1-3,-,TGTGCCAGCAGGGAAAGAGAGGCTGGAAACACCATATATTTT,CASREREAGNTIYF
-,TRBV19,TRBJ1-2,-,TGTGCCAGTAGGATTAGTAGGGACTATGGCTACACCTTC,CASRISRDYGYTF
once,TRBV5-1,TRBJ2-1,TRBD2,TGCGCCAGCAGCTCGCGACTAGCGGGGGAAAATGAGCAGTTCTTC,CASSSRLAGENEQFF
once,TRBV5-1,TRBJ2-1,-,TGCGCCAGCAGCTTGGTAAAGGAAAGGACCTACAATGAGCAGTTCTTC,CASSLVKERTYNEQFF
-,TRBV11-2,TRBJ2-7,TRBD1,TGTGCCAGCAGCGTTACGACAGGGAGTCTCTACGAGCAGTACTTC,CASSVTTGSLYEQYF
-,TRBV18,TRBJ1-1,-,TGTGCCAGCTCACCAGATTCGCGGGACGAAGCTTTCTTT,CASSPDSRDEAFF
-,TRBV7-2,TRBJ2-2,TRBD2,TGTGCCAGCAGCTTTGGACTAGCCCGGGAGCTGTTTTTT,CASSFGLARELFF
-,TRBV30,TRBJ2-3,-,TGTGCCTGGAACGTGGGGGGCCCGACAGATACGCAGTATTTT,CAWNVGGPTDTQYF
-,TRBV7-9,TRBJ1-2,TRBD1,TGTGCCAGCAGCTTAGGCTCCGGGGACAGCTATGGCTACACCTTC,CASSLGSGDSYGYTF
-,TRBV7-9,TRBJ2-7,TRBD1,TGTGCCAGCAGCCCGGGACAGCGGTACGAGCAGTACTTC,CASSPGQRYEQYF
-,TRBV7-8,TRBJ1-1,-,TGTGCCAGCAGCTTAGCGAACACCCAGGTGAACACTGAAGCTTTCTTT,CASSLANTQVNTEAFF
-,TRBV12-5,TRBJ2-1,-,TGTGCTAGTGGTTTGGTAGACGGGAGACTCTTAAATGAGCAGTTCTTC,CASGLVDGRLLNEQFF
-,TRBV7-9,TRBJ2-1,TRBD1,TGTGCCAGCAGCTTGACAGGGCACGCCTACAATGAGCAGTTCTTC,CASSLTGHAYNEQFF
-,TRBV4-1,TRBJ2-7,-,TGCGCCAGCAGCCAAGACCCAGGGCAGGGCTACGAGCAGTACTTC,CASSQDPGQGYEQYF
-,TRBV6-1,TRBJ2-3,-,TGTGCCAGCAGTGAAGAAGGTGGGGATACGCAGTATTTT,CASSEEGGDTQYF
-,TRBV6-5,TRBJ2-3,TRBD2,TGTGCCAGCAGCCCATCCGGGGGGGGCGGGGATACGCAGTATTTT,CASSPSGGGGDTQYF
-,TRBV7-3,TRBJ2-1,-,TGTGCCAGCAGCTTAGAGGGGATCACCAATGAGCAGTTCTTC,CASSLEGITNEQFF
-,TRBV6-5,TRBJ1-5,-,TGTGCCAGCAGTTACTCTGGGAGCAATCAGCCCCAGCATTTT,CASSYSGSNQPQHF
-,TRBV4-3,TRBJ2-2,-,TGCGCCAGCAGCCAAGGGGAGCAGGGTTGGCTAGGGACCGGGGAGCTGTTTTTT,CASSQGEQGWLGTGELFF
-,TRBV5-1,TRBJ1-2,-,TGCGCCAGCAGCTTGGGGGGAGGTCGGCACAACTATGGCTACACCTTC,CASSLGGGRHNYGYTF
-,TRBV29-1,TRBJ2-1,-,TGCAGCGTTGAAGATGCTTCGGCACACACTCGCTCCTACAATGAGCAGTTCTTC,CSVEDASAHTRSYNEQFF